A single sample is the source of the 31 T cell receptor beta chains below, sequenced in a study of human T cells and chemical hapten exposure. TCRdb re-analysed the RACE reads in MiXCR, keeping a single row per CDR3 protein. Of some 100,000 distinct CDR3 sequences listed, 7.5% to 10% are singletons. The time point was: patch test 2, 6 weeks after DPC sensitization. Documented treatment: therapeutic diphenylcyclopropenone sensitization with weekly scalp DPC. Material: whole blood, obtained in connection with sensitization to the hapten diphenylcyclopropenone (DPC). The receptors come from a woman between 35 and 50 years old with alopecia areata. Some clones in this sample may be carry-over from other donors' samples.

This clonotype has only a few counts. The junction departs from germline at one end; a sequencing error may be responsible. This chain connects TRBV7-6 to TRBJ2-1; D is perhaps TRBD2 (6 bases). This CDR3 contains 15 residues. Germline values: CDR1 SGHVS, CDR2 FNYEAQ. In DNA, the CDR3 is TGTGCCAGCAGTTTAGCATCCTTGGGGGGAAATGAGCAGTTCTTC. Its translation is CASSLASLGGNEQFF.

This clonotype was seen repeatedly, ten times or more. V usage is TRBV12-3 or TRBV12-4 and J usage is TRBJ2-7; tentatively, D is TRBD1 or TRBD2 (5 bases each). The CDR3 sequence is 16 residues long. V lost 8 bases and J 4 bases, leaving 24 bases between the germline ends. The CDR3 DNA reads as TGTGCCAGCTGTCTACACCCGGGCCAGGGAGCATACGAGCAGTACTTC. The encoded protein is CASCLHPGQGAYEQYF.

This clonotype came up many times. V and J are TRBV6-1 and TRBJ2-7; maybe TRBD1 (5 bases). From germline, CDR1 is MNHNS and CDR2 SASEGT. The CDR3 has 14 residues. V lost 0 bases and J 3 bases, leaving 9 bases between the germline ends. CDR3 region: CASSEAGRSYEQYF. CDR3 bases: TGTGCCAGCAGTGAAGCGGGGCGGAGCTACGAGCAGTACTTC.

This clonotype was detected many times. This chain uses TRBV2 with TRBJ2-3; possible D gene TRBD2, 6 bases. Germline loops: CDR1 SNHLY, CDR2 FYNNEI. This CDR3 has 12 residues. Trimming took 7 bases from V and 2 from J, leaving 7 bases between them. DNA of the CDR3: TGTGCCAGCACGGGGGACACAGATACGCAGTATTTT. Its translation is CASTGDTDTQYF.

The gene calls are TRBV28 and TRBJ2-7; 10 bases match TRBD2. Germline V gene data show CDR1 as MDHEN and CDR2 as SYDVKM. The CDR3 spans 14 residues. V was clipped by 6 bases and J by 2 bases; unmatched bases: 4. CDR3 sequence reads: CASRVAGGTYEQYF. CDR3 nucleotide sequence: TGTGCCAGCAGGGTAGCGGGAGGTACCTACGAGCAGTACTTC.

The table lists this clonotype with a few counts. The DNA is omitted, as the CDR3 cannot be located on it reliably, and the CDR3 follows TCRdb's listing. The genes are TRBV21-1 and TRBJ2-7; the table's D call of TRBD2 was not tested on the DNA. TRBV21-1 is a pseudogene. The CDR3 is 15 residues long, ends included. The CDR3 sequence is CASSKVASGSYEQYF.

In its sample, this clonotype was seen a few times. V gene TRBV30 combines with J gene TRBJ2-5, with 9 positions matching TRBD2. Trimming cost V 3 bases and J 7 bases; bases outside gene matches: 12. The CDR3 runs 15 residues. CDR1 is GTSNPN and CDR2 is SVGIG in the germline V gene (reference sequence). This CDR3 is CAWRPLVASGTTQYF. The DNA of the CDR3 is TGTGCCTGGAGGCCGTTGGTGGCTAGCGGGACGACCCAGTACTTC.

V is TRBV6-5 and J is TRBJ1-5; no definite D call. V lost 2 bases and J 2 bases, leaving 4 bases between the germline ends. Germline lookup yields CDR1 MNHEY and CDR2 SVGAGI. The CDR3 is made up of 13 amino acids. The CDR3 DNA sequence: TGTGCCAGCAGTTACCGCCGCAATCAGCCCCAGCATTTT. Its protein product is CASSYRRNQPQHF.

This clonotype appeared a few times. The chain employs TRBV4-3 and TRBJ2-7; 15 nucleotides line up with TRBD2. V shed 0 bases and J 4 bases; nucleotides not matched to a gene: 10. Germline V gene data show CDR1 as LGHNA and CDR2 as YSLEER. There are 19 residues in the CDR3. The CDR3 spells CASSQDSGLAGGLAYEQYF. The CDR3 DNA reads TGCGCCAGCAGCCAAGATTCAGGACTAGCGGGAGGGCTTGCGTACGAGCAGTACTTC.

This clonotype was counted only a few times. The chain is built from TRBV5-1 and TRBJ1-1, with TRBD1 matching 9 bases. Germline V gene data show CDR1 as SGHRS and CDR2 as YFSETQ. The CDR3 loop spans 16 amino acids. With V trimmed by 5 bases and J by 5 bases, 13 bases remained unmatched. DNA of the CDR3: TGCGCCAGCAGTTACGGGGGACAGGGAAGCGGAACTGAAGCTTTCTTT. The encoded protein is CASSYGGQGSGTEAFF.

Ten or more counts support this clonotype. This rearrangement joins TRBV29-1 to TRBJ2-7, with 7 bases matching TRBD1. This CDR3 is built from 14 residues. The J segment lost 0 bases and the V segment lost 5 bases, leaving 7 bases of the junction unmatched. Germline lookup yields CDR1 SQVTM and CDR2 ANQGSEA. The CDR3 reads CSVLTGSHSYEQYF. The CDR3 bases are TGCAGCGTTTTGACAGGGTCCCACTCCTACGAGCAGTACTTC.

In its sample, this clonotype was seen many times. The genes are TRBV27 and TRBJ1-5; 9 bases agree with TRBD1. This CDR3 has 12 residues. Germline V gene lookup returns CDR1 MNHEY and CDR2 SMNVEV (reference sequence). V was clipped by 6 bases and J by 6 bases; unmatched bases: 0. The CDR3 here is CASRTGGQPQHF. The CDR3 DNA sequence: TGTGCCAGCAGGACAGGGGGTCAGCCCCAGCATTTT.

V gene TRBV12-3 or TRBV12-4 combines with J gene TRBJ2-7; D may correspond to TRBD1 or TRBD2 (5 bases each). V was pared by 2 bases and J by 1 base, with 12 bases between. This CDR3 region has 15 residues. The CDR3 spells CASSLTRDGSYEQYF. For the CDR3, the DNA is TGTGCCAGCAGTTTAACTCGGGACGGGTCCTACGAGCAGTACTTC.

The table lists this clonotype with a few counts. This chain joins TRBV19 and TRBJ1-1; perhaps TRBD1 as D (6 bases). CDR1 and CDR2 (germline): LNHDA, SQIVND (reference sequence). The CDR3 is 13 residues long. V lost 6 bases and J lost 4, with 12 bases in between. The CDR3 reads CASSSQGSTEAFF. The CDR3 nucleotides read TGTGCCAGTAGCAGTCAGGGGAGCACTGAAGCTTTCTTT.

This clonotype showed up many times. The genes are TRBV29-1 and TRBJ2-3, with 12 positions matching TRBD2. V gave up 7 bases and J gave up 3 bases; unmatched junction bases: 11. The CDR3 runs 16 residues. Germline assignment: CDR1 SQVTM and CDR2 ANQGSEA. The CDR3, as DNA: TGCAGCGCACCCTCGACTAGCGGGGGCCAGACAGATACGCAGTATTTT. Translated: CSAPSTSGGQTDTQYF.

This clonotype was detected many times. J is TRBJ1-5 and V is TRBV6-2 or TRBV6-3; 8 nucleotides align to TRBD1. The J segment lost 3 bases and the V segment lost 6 bases, leaving 10 bases of the junction unmatched. CDR1 is MNHEY and CDR2 is SVGEGT in the germline V gene. The CDR3 extends over 16 amino acids. The CDR3 DNA follows: TGTGCCAGCAGCTTCCGACAGGGGCTATTCAATCAGCCCCAGCATTTT. This sequence encodes CASSFRQGLFNQPQHF.

This clonotype was detected only a few times. The chain joins TRBV3-1 to TRBJ1-2; perhaps TRBD1 as D (5 bases). The CDR3 runs 13 residues. Germline V gene lookup returns CDR1 LGHDT and CDR2 YNNKEL (reference sequence). V lost 4 bases and J lost 3, with 9 bases in between. As DNA, the CDR3 is TGTGCCAGCAGCCCGTTGGGGGACTATGGCTACACCTTC. Protein sequence: CASSPLGDYGYTF.

The chain joins TRBV20-1 to TRBJ2-7; TRBD2 agrees at 9 bases. V gave up 5 bases and J gave up 5 bases; unmatched junction bases: 7. This CDR3 is 13 amino acids long. Germline values: CDR1 DFQATT, CDR2 SNEGSKA (reference sequence). The CDR3 sequence is CSAPSSGTDEQYF. CDR3 sequence (DNA): TGCAGTGCTCCCTCTAGCGGGACGGACGAGCAGTACTTC.

Remarks on this clonotype: One base away lies a much larger clone, so this may be a sequencing read error. The chain recombines TRBV5-1 with TRBJ2-3; 8 bases fit TRBD2. From germline, CDR1 is SGHRS and CDR2 YFSETQ. The CDR3 covers 14 residues. The junction had 9 bases not matched to a gene; V was cut back by 9 bases and J by 3 bases. CDR3 amino acids: CANKRGFETDTQYF. CDR3 sequence (DNA): TGCGCCAACAAGCGGGGGTTCGAGACAGATACGCAGTATTTT.

This clonotype occurred many times. The V call is TRBV7-6, the J call TRBJ2-1; TRBD2 matches 8 bases. Germline-derived CDR1 and CDR2 are SGHVS and FNYEAQ. The trim removed 4 bases at V and 3 bases at J, leaving 11 bases unmatched. CDR3 size: 17 residues. This chain's CDR3 is CASSSLRRREDYNEQFF. The CDR3 DNA sequence: TGTGCCAGCAGCTCTCTTAGGCGGCGGGAGGACTACAATGAGCAGTTCTTC.

The sample holds a few counts of this clonotype. The V call is TRBV28, the J call TRBJ2-7, with TRBD1 matching over 8 bases. From germline, CDR1 is MDHEN and CDR2 SYDVKM. V trimming: 7 bases; J trimming: 5 bases; junction bases outside the gene matches: 16. The length of the CDR3 is 16 residues. The CDR3 nucleotides are TGTGCCAGCACCCCGGATGGGTGGACAGGGATCCACGAGCAGTACTTC. Protein product: CASTPDGWTGIHEQYF.

This clonotype appeared many times. J is TRBJ1-4 and V is TRBV2, with 7 bases identical to TRBD1. V gave up 6 bases and J gave up 5 bases; unmatched junction bases: 3. CDR3 length: 13 amino acids. In germline, CDR1 is SNHLY, CDR2 FYNNEI. CDR3 protein: CASRTGQNEKLFF. The DNA for the CDR3 is TGTGCCAGCAGGACGGGACAGAATGAAAAACTGTTTTTT.

This clonotype came up a few times. This sequence joins TRBV9 and TRBJ1-3, with D possibly being TRBD1 (6 bases). The CDR3 is made up of 18 amino acids. Germline V gene sequence: CDR1 SGDLS, CDR2 YYNGEE. Trimming shortened V by 0 bases and J by 1 base, and 17 bases separated the two germline ends. CDR3 loop: CASSVATGQGYSGNTIYF. In nucleotides, the CDR3 is TGTGCCAGCAGCGTAGCTACCGGGCAGGGGTATTCTGGAAACACCATATATTTT.

V and J are TRBV15 and TRBJ1-5, with D possibly matching TRBD1 (5 bases). This CDR3 is built from 15 residues. Trimming took off 3 bases at V and 6 bases at J, with 15 bases between the two ends. CDR1 is LNHNV, CDR2 YYDKDF, per germline (reference sequence). CDR3 bases: TGTGCCACCAGCAGGGGGGGAGGGGAGGTTCAGCCCCAGCATTTT. Its protein product is CATSRGGGEVQPQHF.

This clonotype was picked up many times. The chain employs TRBV27 and TRBJ2-7; the D gene is possibly TRBD1 (6 bases). V lost 5 bases, J lost 2 bases, and 16 bases lay in between. The CDR3 totals 15 residues. The germline V gene has CDR1 MNHEY and CDR2 SMNVEV (reference sequence). DNA of the CDR3: TGTGCCAGCAGTCCTATGGGACACTACACCTACGAGCAGTACTTC. Translating it yields CASSPMGHYTYEQYF.

This clonotype appeared many times. The chain is built from TRBV7-2 and TRBJ1-6, with 9 bases aligning to TRBD1. The trim removed 5 bases at V and 7 bases at J, leaving 6 bases unmatched. CDR3 length: 15 amino acids. Germline V gene lookup returns CDR1 SGHTA and CDR2 FQGNSA. The CDR3 nucleotides read TGTGCCAGCAGCCCCACCGGGACAGGGAATTCACCCCTCCACTTT. Its translation: CASSPTGTGNSPLHF.

The chain uses TRBV6-5 and TRBJ2-7, with D perhaps matching TRBD2 (5 bases). V shed 0 bases and J shed 3 bases, with 12 bases lying between them. Germline lookup yields CDR1 MNHEY and CDR2 SVGAGI. This CDR3 spans 15 amino acids. CDR3 amino acids: CASSYSMDSVYEQYF. CDR3 sequence (DNA): TGTGCCAGCAGTTACTCGATGGACTCCGTCTACGAGCAGTACTTC.

The chain is built from TRBV7-9 and TRBJ2-7, with 8 bases aligning to TRBD2. Germline CDR1 is SEHNR and CDR2 is FQNEAQ (reference sequence). This CDR3 spans 14 amino acids. V lost 1 base and J lost 6; bases outside the gene matches: 5. The CDR3 coding sequence is TGTGCCAGCAGCTTAGGCGGACTAGCTTCCGAGCAGTACTTC. Translation gives CASSLGGLASEQYF. Variable domain in full (rest from reference TRBV7-9 and TRBJ2-7): DTGVSQNPRHKITKRGQNVTFRCDPISEHNRLYWYRQTLGQGPEFLTYFQNEAQLEKSRLLSDRFSAERPKGSFSTLEIQRTEQGDSAMYLCASSLGGLASEQYFGPGTRLTVT.

Only a few counts were recorded for this clonotype. The V and J genes are TRBV3-1 and TRBJ2-4, with D unresolved. Germline-derived CDR1 and CDR2 are LGHDT and YNNKEL (reference sequence). The CDR3 sequence is 12 residues long. V lost 3 bases and J 4 bases, leaving 4 bases between the germline ends. CDR3 nucleotide sequence: TGTGCCAGCAGCCATGGAAAAAACATTCAGTACTTC. This gives the protein CASSHGKNIQYF. The whole variable domain, remainder taken from reference TRBV3-1 and TRBJ2-4, is DTAVSQTPKYLVTQMGNDKSIKCEQNLGHDTMYWYKQDSKKFLKIMFSYNNKELIINETVPNRFSPKSPDKAHLNLHINSLELGDSAVYFCASSHGKNIQYFGAGTRLSVL.

This clonotype was detected only a few times. This sequence joins TRBV12-3 or TRBV12-4 and TRBJ2-5; 8 bases are a match to TRBD2. The V segment lost 6 bases and the J segment 5 bases; nucleotides outside the gene matches: 11. This CDR3 has 15 residues. The CDR3 protein is CASRGAGGQGETQYF. The CDR3 DNA reads as TGTGCCAGCAGAGGGGCGGGAGGCCAGGGGGAGACCCAGTACTTC.

The V gene is TRBV7-3, the J gene TRBJ2-3, with TRBD2 identical over 7 bases. Losses at the gene ends were 5 bases for V and 6 bases for J; bases not matched to a gene: 8. The CDR3 extends over 14 amino acids. Germline CDR1 and CDR2: SGHTA and FQGTGA. CDR3 DNA sequence: TGTGCCAGCAGCCCCCATAGCGGGTCCGATACGCAGTATTTT. It translates to CASSPHSGSDTQYF.